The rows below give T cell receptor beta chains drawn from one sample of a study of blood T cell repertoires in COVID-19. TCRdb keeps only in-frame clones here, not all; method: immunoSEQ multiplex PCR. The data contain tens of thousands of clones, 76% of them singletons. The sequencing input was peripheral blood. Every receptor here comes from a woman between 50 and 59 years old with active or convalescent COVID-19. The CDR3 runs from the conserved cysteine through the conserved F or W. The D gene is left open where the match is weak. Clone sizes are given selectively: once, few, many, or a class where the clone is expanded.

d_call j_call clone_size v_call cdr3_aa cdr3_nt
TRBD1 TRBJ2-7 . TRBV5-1 CASRWDRAYEQYF TGCGCCAGTAGGTGGGACAGGGCCTACGAGCAGTACTTC
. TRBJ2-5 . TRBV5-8 CASTKLIGVQGTQYF TGTGCCAGCACCAAATTAATAGGGGTTCAGGGGACCCAGTACTTC
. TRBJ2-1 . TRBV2 CASSPDRNNEQFF TGTGCCAGCAGTCCTGATAGAAACAATGAGCAGTTCTTC
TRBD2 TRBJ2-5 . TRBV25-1 CASTINSGIQETQYF TGTGCCAGCACAATAAATAGCGGGATCCAAGAGACCCAGTACTTC
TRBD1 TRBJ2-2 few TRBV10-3 CAISGTDGNTGELFF TGTGCCATCAGCGGGACAGATGGCAACACCGGGGAGCTGTTTTTT
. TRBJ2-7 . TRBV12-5 CASGLGGAYEQYF TGTGCTAGTGGTTTGGGGGGGGCCTACGAGCAGTACTTC
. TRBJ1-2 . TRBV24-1 CATKAGPTYGYTF TGTGCCACCAAAGCAGGGCCTACTTATGGCTACACCTTC
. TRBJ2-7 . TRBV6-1 CASSAILGTDSYEQYF TGTGCCAGCAGTGCGATTCTGGGGACTGACTCCTACGAGCAGTACTTC
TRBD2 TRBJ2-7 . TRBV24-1 CATSDGTSGRPSYEQYF TGTGCCACCAGTGATGGGACTAGCGGGAGGCCTTCGTACGAGCAGTACTTC
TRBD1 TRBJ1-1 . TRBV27 CASSTPGTGEAFF TGTGCCAGCAGTACACCAGGGACAGGGGAAGCTTTCTTT
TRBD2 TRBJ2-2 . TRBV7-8 CASSLGTSGSGELFF TGTGCCAGCAGCTTGGGGACTAGCGGGTCCGGGGAGCTGTTTTTT
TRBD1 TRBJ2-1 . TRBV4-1 CASSQEYRGHEQFF TGCGCCAGCAGCCAAGAGTACAGGGGACATGAGCAGTTCTTC
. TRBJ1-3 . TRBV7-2 CASSLSTGTGNTIYF TGTGCCAGCAGCTTAAGTACAGGGACTGGAAACACCATATATTTT
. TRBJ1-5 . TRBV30 CTAPGPESNQPQHF TGTACGGCCCCAGGGCCAGAAAGCAATCAGCCCCAGCATTTT
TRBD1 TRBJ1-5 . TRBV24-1 CATSDSRQGGSNQPQHF TGTGCCACCAGTGATTCCCGACAGGGTGGTAGCAATCAGCCCCAGCATTTT
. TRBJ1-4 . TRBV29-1 CSGRVGQKLFF TGCAGCGGCAGGGTAGGGCAAAAACTGTTTTTT
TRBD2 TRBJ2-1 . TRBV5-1 CASSFETSGTYNEQFF TGCGCCAGCAGCTTCGAGACTAGCGGAACCTACAATGAGCAGTTCTTC
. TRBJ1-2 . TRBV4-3 CASSHGGNYGYTF TGCGCCAGCAGCCATGGCGGGAACTATGGCTACACCTTC
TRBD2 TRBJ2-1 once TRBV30 CAWSVPTSGRNEQFF TGTGCCTGGAGTGTACCAACTAGCGGGAGGAATGAGCAGTTCTTC
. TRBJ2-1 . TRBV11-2 CASSLWASSYNEQFF TGTGCCAGCAGCTTATGGGCCAGCTCCTACAATGAGCAGTTCTTC
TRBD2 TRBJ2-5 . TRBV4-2 CASSQGLAGGSGETQYF TGTGCCAGCAGCCAAGGATTAGCGGGAGGCTCAGGAGAGACCCAGTACTTC
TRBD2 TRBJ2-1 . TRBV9 CASSAGLAFYNEQFF TGTGCCAGCAGCGCGGGACTAGCGTTTTACAATGAGCAGTTCTTC
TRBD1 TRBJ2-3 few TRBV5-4 CASSDRQGKKNTQYF TGTGCCAGCAGCGATCGACAGGGGAAGAAAAATACGCAGTATTTT
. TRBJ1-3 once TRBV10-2 CASRKQARGNTIYF TGCGCCAGCAGAAAACAGGCCCGAGGAAACACCATATATTTT
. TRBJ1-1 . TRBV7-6 CAGGMNTEAFF TGTGCCGGGGGGATGAACACTGAAGCTTTCTTT
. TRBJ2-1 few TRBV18 CASSPGEHEQFF TGTGCCAGCTCACCAGGGGAGCATGAGCAGTTCTTC
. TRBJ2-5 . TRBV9 CASSVNGGETQYF TGTGCCAGCAGCGTCAACGGCGGCGAGACCCAGTACTTC
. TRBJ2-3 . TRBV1 CTSSQGGRVGTDTQYF TGCACCAGCAGCCAAGGCGGCAGGGTGGGCACAGATACGCAGTATTTT
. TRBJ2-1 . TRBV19 CASLSHHAGDNEQFF TGTGCCAGCCTTAGCCACCATGCGGGCGACAATGAGCAGTTCTTC
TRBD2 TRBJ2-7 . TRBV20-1 CSASGLAGGIAYEQYF TGCAGTGCTAGTGGCCTAGCGGGAGGGATAGCCTACGAGCAGTACTTC
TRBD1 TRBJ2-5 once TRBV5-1 CASSLMDRVGETQYF TGCGCCAGCAGCTTAATGGACAGGGTGGGGGAGACCCAGTACTTC